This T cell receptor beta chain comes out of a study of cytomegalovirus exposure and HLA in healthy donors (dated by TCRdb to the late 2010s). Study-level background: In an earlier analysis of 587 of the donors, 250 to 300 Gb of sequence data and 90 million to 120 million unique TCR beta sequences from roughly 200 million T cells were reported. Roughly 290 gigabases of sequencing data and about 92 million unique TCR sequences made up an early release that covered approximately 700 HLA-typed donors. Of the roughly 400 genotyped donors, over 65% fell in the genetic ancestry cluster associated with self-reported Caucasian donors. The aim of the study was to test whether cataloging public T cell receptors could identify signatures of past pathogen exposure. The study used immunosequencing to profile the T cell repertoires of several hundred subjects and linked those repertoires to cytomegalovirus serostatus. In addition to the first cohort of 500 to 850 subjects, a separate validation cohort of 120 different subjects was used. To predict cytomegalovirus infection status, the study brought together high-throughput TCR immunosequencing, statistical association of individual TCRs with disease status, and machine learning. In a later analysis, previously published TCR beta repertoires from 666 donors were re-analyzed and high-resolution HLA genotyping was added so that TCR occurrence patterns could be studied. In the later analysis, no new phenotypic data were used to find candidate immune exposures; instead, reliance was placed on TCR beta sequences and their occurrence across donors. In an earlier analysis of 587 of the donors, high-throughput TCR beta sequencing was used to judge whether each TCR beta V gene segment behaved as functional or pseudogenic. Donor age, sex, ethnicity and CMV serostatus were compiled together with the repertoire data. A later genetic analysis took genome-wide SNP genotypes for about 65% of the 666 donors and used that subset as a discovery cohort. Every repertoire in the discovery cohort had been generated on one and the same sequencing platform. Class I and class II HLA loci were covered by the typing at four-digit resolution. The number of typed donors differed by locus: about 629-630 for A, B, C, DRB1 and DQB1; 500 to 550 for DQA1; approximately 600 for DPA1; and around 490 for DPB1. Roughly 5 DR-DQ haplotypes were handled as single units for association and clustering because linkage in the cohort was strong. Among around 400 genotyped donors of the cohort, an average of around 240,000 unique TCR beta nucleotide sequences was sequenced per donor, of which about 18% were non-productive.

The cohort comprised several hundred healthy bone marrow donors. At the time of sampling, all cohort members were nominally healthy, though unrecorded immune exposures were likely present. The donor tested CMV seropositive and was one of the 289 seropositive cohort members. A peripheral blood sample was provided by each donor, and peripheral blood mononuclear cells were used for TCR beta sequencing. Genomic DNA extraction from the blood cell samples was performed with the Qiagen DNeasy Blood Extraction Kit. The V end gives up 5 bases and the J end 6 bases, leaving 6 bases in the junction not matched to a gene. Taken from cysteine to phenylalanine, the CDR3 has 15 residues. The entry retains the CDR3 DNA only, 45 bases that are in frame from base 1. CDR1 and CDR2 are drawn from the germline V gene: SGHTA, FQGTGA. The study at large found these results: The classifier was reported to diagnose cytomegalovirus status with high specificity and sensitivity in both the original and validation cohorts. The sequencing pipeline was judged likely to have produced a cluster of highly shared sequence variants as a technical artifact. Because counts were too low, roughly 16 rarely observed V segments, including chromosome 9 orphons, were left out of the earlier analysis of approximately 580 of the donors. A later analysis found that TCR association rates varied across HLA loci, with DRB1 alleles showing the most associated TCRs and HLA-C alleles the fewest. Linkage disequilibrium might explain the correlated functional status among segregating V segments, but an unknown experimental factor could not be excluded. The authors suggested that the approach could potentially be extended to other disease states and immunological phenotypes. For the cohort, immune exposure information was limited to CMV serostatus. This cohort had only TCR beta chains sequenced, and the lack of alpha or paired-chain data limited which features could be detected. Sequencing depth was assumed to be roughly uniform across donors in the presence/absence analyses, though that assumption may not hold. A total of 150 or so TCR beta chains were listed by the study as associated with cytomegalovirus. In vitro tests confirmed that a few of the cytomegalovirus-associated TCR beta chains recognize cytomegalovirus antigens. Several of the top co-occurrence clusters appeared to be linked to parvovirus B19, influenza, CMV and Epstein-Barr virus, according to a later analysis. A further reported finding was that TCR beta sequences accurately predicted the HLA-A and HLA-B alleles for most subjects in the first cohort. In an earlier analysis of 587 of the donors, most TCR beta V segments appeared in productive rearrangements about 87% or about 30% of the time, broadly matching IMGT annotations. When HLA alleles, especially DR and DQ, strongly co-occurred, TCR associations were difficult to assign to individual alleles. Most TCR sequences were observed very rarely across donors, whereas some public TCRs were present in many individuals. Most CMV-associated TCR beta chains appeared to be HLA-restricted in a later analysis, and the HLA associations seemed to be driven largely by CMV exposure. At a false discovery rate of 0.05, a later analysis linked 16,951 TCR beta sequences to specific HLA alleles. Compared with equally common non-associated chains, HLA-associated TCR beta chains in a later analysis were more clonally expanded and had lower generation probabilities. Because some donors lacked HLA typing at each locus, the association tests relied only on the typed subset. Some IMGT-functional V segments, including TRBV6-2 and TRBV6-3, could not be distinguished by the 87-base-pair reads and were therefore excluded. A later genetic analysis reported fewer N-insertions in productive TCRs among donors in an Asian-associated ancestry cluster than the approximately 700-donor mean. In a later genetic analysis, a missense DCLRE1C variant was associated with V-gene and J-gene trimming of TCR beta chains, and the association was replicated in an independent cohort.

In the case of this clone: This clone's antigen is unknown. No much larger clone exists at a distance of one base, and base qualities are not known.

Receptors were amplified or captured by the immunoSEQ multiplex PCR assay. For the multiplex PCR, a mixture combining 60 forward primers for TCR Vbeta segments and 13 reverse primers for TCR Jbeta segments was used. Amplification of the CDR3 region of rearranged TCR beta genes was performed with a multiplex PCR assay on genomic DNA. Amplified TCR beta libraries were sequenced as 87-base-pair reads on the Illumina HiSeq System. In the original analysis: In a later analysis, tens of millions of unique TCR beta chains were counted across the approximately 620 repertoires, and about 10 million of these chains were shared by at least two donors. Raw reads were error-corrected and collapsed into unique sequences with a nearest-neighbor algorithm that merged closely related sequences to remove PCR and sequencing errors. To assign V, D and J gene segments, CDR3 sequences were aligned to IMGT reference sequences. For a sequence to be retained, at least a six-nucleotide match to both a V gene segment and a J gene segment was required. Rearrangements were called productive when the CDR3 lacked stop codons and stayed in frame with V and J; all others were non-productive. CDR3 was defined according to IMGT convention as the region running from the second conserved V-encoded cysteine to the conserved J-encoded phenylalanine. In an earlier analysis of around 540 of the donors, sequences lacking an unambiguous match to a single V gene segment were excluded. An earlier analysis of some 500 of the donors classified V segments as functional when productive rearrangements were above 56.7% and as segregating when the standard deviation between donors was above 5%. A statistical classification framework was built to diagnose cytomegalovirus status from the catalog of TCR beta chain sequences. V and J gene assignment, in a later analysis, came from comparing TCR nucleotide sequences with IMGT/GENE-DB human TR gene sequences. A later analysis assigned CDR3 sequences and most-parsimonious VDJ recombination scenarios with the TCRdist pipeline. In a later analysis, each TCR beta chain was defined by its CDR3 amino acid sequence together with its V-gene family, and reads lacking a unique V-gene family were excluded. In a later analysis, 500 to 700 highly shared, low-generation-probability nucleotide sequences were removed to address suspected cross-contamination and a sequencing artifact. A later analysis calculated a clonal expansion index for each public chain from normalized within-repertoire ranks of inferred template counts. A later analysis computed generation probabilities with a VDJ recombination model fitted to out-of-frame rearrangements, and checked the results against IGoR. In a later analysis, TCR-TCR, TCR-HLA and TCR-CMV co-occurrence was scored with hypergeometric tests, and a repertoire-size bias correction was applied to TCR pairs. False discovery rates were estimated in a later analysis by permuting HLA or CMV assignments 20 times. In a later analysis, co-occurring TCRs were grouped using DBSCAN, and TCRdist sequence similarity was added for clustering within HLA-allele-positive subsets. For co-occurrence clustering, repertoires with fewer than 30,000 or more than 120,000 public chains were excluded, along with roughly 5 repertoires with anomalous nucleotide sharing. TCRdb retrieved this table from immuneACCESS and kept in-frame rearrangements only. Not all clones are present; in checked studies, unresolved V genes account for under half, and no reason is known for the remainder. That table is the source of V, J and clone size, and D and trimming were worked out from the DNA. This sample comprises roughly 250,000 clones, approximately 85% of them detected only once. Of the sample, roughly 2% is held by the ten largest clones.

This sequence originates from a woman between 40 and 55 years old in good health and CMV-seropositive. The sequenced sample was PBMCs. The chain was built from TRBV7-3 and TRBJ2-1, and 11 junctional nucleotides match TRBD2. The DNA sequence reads TGTGCCAGCAGCACCCTAGCGGGAGGAGGCAATGAGCAGTTCTTC. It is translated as CASSTLAGGGNEQFF.